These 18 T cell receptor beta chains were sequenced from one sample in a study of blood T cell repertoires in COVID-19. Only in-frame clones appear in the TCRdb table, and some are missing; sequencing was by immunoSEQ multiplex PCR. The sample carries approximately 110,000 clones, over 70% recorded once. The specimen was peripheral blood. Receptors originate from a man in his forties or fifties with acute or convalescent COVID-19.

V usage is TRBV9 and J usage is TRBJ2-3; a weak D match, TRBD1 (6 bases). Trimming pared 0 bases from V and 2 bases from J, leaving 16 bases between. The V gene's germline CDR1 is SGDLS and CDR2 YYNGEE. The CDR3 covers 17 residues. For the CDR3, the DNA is TGTGCCAGCAGCGTAGGTGGGGGCGGCAGGTCCACAGATACGCAGTATTTT. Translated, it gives CASSVGGGGRSTDTQYF.

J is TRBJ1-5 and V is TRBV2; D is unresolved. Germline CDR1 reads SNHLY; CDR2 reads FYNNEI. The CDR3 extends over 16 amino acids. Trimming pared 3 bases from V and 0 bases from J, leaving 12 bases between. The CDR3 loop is CASSDIETNSNQPQHF. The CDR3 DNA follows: TGTGCCAGCAGTGATATTGAGACTAATAGCAATCAGCCCCAGCATTTT. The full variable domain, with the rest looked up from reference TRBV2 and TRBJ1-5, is EPEVTQTPSHQVTQMGQEVILRCVPISNHLYFYWYRQILGQKVEFLVSFYNNEISEKSEIFDDQFSVERPDGSNFTLKIRSTKLEDSAMYFCASSDIETNSNQPQHFGDGTRLSIL.

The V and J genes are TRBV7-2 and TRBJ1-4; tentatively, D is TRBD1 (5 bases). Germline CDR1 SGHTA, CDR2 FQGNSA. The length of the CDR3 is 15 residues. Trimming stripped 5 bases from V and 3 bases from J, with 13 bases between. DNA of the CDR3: TGTGCCAGCAGCCCATTTGGGGGGTCTAATGAAAAACTGTTTTTT. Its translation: CASSPFGGSNEKLFF.

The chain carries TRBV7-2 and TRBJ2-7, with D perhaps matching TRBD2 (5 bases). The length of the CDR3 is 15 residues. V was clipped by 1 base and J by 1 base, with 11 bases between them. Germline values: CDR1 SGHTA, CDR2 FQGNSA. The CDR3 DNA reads TGTGCCAGCAGCTTAGGTGGAGGAGGATCCTACGAGCAGTACGTC. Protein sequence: CASSLGGGGSYEQYV.

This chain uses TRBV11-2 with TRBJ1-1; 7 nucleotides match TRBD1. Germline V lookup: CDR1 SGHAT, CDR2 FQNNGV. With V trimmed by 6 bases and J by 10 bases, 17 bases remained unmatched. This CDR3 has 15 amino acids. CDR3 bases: TGTGCCAGCAGGCGAGAAACAGGGGCGGTAGGCATAGCTTTCTTT. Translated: CASRRETGAVGIAFF.

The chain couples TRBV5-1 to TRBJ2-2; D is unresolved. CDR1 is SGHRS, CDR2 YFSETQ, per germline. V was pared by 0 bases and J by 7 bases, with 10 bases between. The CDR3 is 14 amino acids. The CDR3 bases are TGCGCCAGCAGCTTGGACGCTACGGTCGGGGAGCTGTTTTTT. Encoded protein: CASSLDATVGELFF.

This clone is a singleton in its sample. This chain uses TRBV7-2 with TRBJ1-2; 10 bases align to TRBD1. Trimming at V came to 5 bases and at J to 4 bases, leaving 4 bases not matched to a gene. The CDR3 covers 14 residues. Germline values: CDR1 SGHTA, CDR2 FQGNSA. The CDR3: CASSADRGVYGYTF. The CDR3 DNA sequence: TGTGCCAGCAGCGCGGACAGGGGGGTCTATGGCTACACCTTC.

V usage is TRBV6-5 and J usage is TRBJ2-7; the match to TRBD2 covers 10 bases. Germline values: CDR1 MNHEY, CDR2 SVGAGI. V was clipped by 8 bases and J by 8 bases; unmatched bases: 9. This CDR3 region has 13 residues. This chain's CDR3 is CASGTSGVSKQYF. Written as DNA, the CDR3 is TGTGCCAGCGGAACTAGCGGGGTCTCCAAGCAGTACTTC.

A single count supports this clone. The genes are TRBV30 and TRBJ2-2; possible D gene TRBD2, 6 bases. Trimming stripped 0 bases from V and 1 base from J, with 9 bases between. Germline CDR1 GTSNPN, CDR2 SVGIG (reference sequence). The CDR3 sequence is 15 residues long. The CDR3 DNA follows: TGTGCCTGGAGTGTACTGCGGGGGAACACCGGGGAGCTGTTTTTT. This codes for CAWSVLRGNTGELFF.

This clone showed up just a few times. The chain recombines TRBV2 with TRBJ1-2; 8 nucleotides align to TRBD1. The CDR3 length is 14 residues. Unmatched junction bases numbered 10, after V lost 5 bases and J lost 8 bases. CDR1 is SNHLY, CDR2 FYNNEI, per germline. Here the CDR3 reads CASSQGRGPWGYTF. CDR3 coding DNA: TGTGCCAGCAGTCAAGGCAGGGGGCCCTGGGGCTACACCTTC.

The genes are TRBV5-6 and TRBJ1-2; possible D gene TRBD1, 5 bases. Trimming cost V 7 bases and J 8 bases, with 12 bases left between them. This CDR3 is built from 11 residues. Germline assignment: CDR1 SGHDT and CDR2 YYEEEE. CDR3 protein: CASLGTEGYTF. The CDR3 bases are TGTGCCAGCCTCGGGACTGAAGGCTACACCTTC.

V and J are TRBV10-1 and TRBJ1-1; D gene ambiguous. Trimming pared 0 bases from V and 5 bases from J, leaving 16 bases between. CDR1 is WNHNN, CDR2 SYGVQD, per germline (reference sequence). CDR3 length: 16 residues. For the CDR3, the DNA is TGCGCCAGCAGTGAGTCGCCACCGCGAAACTTTACTGAAGCTTTCTTT. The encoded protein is CASSESPPRNFTEAFF.

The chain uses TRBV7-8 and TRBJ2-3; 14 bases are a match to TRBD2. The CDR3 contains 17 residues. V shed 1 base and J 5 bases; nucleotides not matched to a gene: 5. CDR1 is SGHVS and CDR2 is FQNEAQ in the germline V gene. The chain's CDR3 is CASSLGRLAGGLDTQYF. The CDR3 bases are TGTGCCAGCAGCTTAGGGAGACTAGCGGGGGGGTTAGATACGCAGTATTTT. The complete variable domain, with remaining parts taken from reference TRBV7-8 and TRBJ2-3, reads GAGVSQSPRYKVAKRGQDVALRCDPISGHVSLFWYQQALGQGPEFLTYFQNEAQLDKSGLPSDRFFAERPEGSVSTLKIQRTQQEDSAVYLCASSLGRLAGGLDTQYFGPGTRLTVL.

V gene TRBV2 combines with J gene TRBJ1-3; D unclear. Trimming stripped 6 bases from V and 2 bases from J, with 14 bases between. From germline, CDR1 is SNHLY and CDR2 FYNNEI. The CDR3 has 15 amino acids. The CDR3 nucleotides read TGTGCCAGCAGGCGTGGCGAGGGAGCTGGAAACACCATATATTTT. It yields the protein CASRRGEGAGNTIYF.

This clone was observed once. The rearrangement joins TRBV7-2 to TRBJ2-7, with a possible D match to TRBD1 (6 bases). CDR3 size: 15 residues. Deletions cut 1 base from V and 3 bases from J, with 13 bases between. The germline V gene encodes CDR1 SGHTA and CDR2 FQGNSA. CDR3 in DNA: TGTGCCAGCAGCTTAGGGCGTGGCAGGGGCTACGAGCAGTACTTC. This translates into CASSLGRGRGYEQYF.

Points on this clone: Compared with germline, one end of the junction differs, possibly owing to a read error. CDR3 residues: CSSVHNYGYTF. The CDR3 coding sequence is TGCAGCTCCGTCCACAACTACGGCTACACCTTC. V usage is TRBV29-1 and J usage is TRBJ1-2, with D uncertain. CDR1 is SQVTM, CDR2 ANQGSEA, per germline. The CDR3 contains 11 residues.

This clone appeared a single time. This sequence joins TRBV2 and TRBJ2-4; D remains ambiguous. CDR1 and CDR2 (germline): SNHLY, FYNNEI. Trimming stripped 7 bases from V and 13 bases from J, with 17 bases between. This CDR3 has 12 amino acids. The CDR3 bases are TGTGCCAGCACCCTCCATAAAACTAACCAGTACTTC. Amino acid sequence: CASTLHKTNQYF.

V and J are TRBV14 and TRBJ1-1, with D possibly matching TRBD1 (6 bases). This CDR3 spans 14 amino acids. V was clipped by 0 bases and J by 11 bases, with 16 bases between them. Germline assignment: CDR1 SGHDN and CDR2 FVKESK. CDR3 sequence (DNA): TGTGCCAGCAGCCAAGATTCGGCCAGGGGAATTGCTTTCTTT. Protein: CASSQDSARGIAFF.